Following are 9 T cell receptor beta chains from one sample sequenced in a study of cytomegalovirus exposure and HLA in healthy donors. PCR used 60 Vbeta primers and 13 Jbeta primers. Sequencing was performed with immunoSEQ multiplex PCR; in TCRdb, only in-frame clones are kept and a portion is missing. The sample consists of about 130,000 clones, roughly four fifths of them appearing once. Sequences were obtained from PBMCs. These TCRs come from a middle-aged woman in good health and CMV-seropositive.

CDR3 in DNA: TGTGCCAGCAGTTCGACTAGCTCTTTCCGGGATGAGCAGTTCTTC. Residues: CASSSTSSFRDEQFF. The V call is TRBV28, the J call TRBJ2-1; 7 bases agree with TRBD2. Germline lookup yields CDR1 MDHEN and CDR2 SYDVKM. This CDR3 has 15 amino acids. With 4 bases clipped from V and 8 bases from J, the junction kept 11 bases outside the gene matches.

This clone was counted a few times. The gene calls are TRBV6-5 and TRBJ2-7; 8 bases match TRBD1. The V gene's germline CDR1 is MNHEY and CDR2 SVGAGI. The CDR3 is 16 amino acids. V was pared by 2 bases and J by 5 bases, with 11 bases of the junction left unmatched. The CDR3 sequence is CASSYTAGGARNEQYF. CDR3 bases: TGTGCCAGCAGTTACACGGCAGGGGGCGCTAGGAACGAGCAGTACTTC.

The genes are TRBV4-2 and TRBJ2-3; 10 bases are a match to TRBD2. Germline CDR1 reads LGHNA; CDR2 reads YNFKEQ. Trimming at V came to 0 bases and at J to 1 base, leaving 10 bases not matched to a gene. The CDR3 spans 19 residues. CDR3 DNA sequence: TGTGCCAGCAGCCAAGATAGAGCGGGAGGGTCCGGGGGCACAGATACGCAGTATTTT. Encoded protein: CASSQDRAGGSGGTDTQYF.

This clone was detected only once. The rearrangement links TRBV12-5 to TRBJ1-5; TRBD1 matches 9 bases. The CDR3 is 15 amino acids. Germline V lookup: CDR1 LGHNT, CDR2 FRNRAP. The V gene end was trimmed by 6 bases and the J gene end by 7 bases; junction bases not matched to a gene: 10. CDR3 residues: CASGGGTGSYQPQHF. DNA for the CDR3: TGTGCTAGTGGCGGTGGGACAGGGTCATACCAGCCCCAGCATTTT.

The rearrangement links TRBV27 to TRBJ2-2; D gene ambiguous. Trimming removed 4 bases from V and 5 bases from J, with 8 bases in between. The CDR3 consists of 13 residues. Germline V CDR1 and CDR2: MNHEY, SMNVEV (reference sequence). The CDR3, as DNA: TGTGCCAGCAGTTACCGAGCAACCGGGGAGCTGTTTTTT. Protein: CASSYRATGELFF.

This clone came up a few times. The chain employs TRBV5-4 and TRBJ2-5; D uncertain. This CDR3 is 18 amino acids long. The ends were cut back, 2 bases at V and 3 bases at J, with 23 bases in the middle. Germline lookup yields CDR1 SGHNT and CDR2 YYREEE (reference sequence). The CDR3 reads CASSFGAPGLGQEETQYF. CDR3 in DNA: TGTGCCAGCAGCTTCGGCGCACCAGGATTGGGCCAAGAAGAGACCCAGTACTTC.

The J gene is TRBJ1-6, the V gene TRBV19; no clear D gene. Germline V gene sequence: CDR1 LNHDA, CDR2 SQIVND (reference sequence). The CDR3 totals 16 residues. V lost 1 base, J lost 8 bases, and 15 bases lay in between. The CDR3 DNA reads TGTGCCAGTAGTATAGGGGCGGAGGGCTCCTATTCACCCCTCCACTTT. Translated: CASSIGAEGSYSPLHF. Looking up the rest from reference TRBV19 and TRBJ1-6 gives the full variable domain: DGGITQSPKYLFRKEGQNVTLSCEQNLNHDAMYWYRQDPGQGLRLIYYSQIVNDFQKGDIAEGYSVSREKKESFPLTVTSAQKNPTAFYLCASSIGAEGSYSPLHFGNGTRLTVT.

The chain joins TRBV30 to TRBJ1-2; D is ambiguous. Per the germline V gene, CDR1 is GTSNPN and CDR2 is SVGIG (reference sequence). The CDR3 runs 11 residues. V lost 1 base and J lost 8, with 8 bases in between. In nucleotides, the CDR3 is TGTGCCTGGAGTGGACTCGTCGGCTACACCTTC. Its protein is CAWSGLVGYTF.

The chain joins TRBV25-1 to TRBJ1-1; 7 bases line up with TRBD1. This CDR3 has 12 amino acids. From germline, CDR1 is MGHDK and CDR2 SYGVNS. V lost 6 bases and J lost 4; bases outside the gene matches: 2. For the CDR3, the DNA is TGTGCCAGCAGGACAGGGACCACTGAAGCTTTCTTT. It yields the protein CASRTGTTEAFF.